This T cell receptor (beta chain) derives from a study of T cells after posttransplantation cyclophosphamide. Using immunoSEQ multiplex PCR, the repertoire was profiled, and TCRdb retains in-frame clones only, with some absent. The top ten hold less than 9.5% of the sample, which has fewer than 25,000 clones, 80% to 90% seen once. Sampled 1 year posttransplant, controls received myeloablative marrow transplants, methotrexate and a calcineurin inhibitor. V was pared by 0 bases and J by 5 bases, with 7 bases of the junction left unmatched. Germline V gene lookup returns CDR1 SGHTA and CDR2 FQGNSA. The CDR3 extends over 15 amino acids.

V gene TRBV7-2 combines with J gene TRBJ2-7; TRBD1 agrees at 7 bases. This clonotype was sampled from a female patient in her fifties or sixties who received an allogeneic stem cell transplant from an unrelated donor, was CMV-positive, and had chronic GVHD only. T cells may partly derive from the graft donor. The starting material was PBMCs, obtained after an allogeneic stem cell transplant with a calcineurin inhibitor and methotrexate. The DNA of the CDR3 is TGTGCCAGCAGCTTAGCCCCGACAGGGAGCAACGAGCAGTACTTC. Amino acid sequence: CASSLAPTGSNEQYF.